One sample yielded the 25 T cell receptor beta chains listed below, sequenced in a study of shared clonotypes between healthy human individuals. Clones were sequenced by immunoSEQ multiplex PCR, and TCRdb holds only the in-frame ones, with some missing. The profile shows fewer than 1.6 million clones, around 98.5% of them singletons. Sequencing used naive CD4+ T cells sorted from blood. Subset noted: CD45RA+ positively selected. The receptors shown here come from a man aged 25 to 45 in good health.

The chain joins TRBV11-3 to TRBJ2-2, with D tentatively TRBD2 (5 bases). CDR3 size: 17 residues. Looked up from germline, CDR1 is SGHNT and CDR2 is YENEEA. V lost 2 bases to trimming and J lost 0 bases, with 13 bases between them. CDR3 region: CASSLTRASSNTGELFF. The CDR3 DNA follows: TGTGCCAGCAGCTTAACCCGGGCTAGCTCGAACACCGGGGAGCTGTTTTTT. Together with reference TRBV11-3 and TRBJ2-2, the CDR3 gives the full variable domain: EAGVVQSPRYKIIEKKQPVAFWCNPISGHNTLYWYLQNLGQGPELLIRYENEEAVDDSQLPKDRFSAERLKGVDSTLKIQPAELGDSAVYLCASSLTRASSNTGELFFGEGSRLTVL.

This clone was counted a single time. The CDR3: CASTGSGTITDTQYF. The CDR3 DNA follows: TGCGCCAGCACGGGCAGCGGGACCATCACAGATACGCAGTATTTT. The chain recombines TRBV5-1 with TRBJ2-3, with 7 bases that match TRBD2. The junction had 9 bases not matched to a gene; V was cut back by 6 bases and J by 2 bases. Per germline, CDR1 SGHRS and CDR2 YFSETQ. This CDR3 spans 15 amino acids.

This sequence joins TRBV18 and TRBJ2-4; D call uncertain. Trimming pared 0 bases from V and 5 bases from J, leaving 5 bases between. The CDR3 sequence is 13 residues long. Per germline, CDR1 KGHSH and CDR2 LQKENI. CDR3 sequence reads: CASSPPSENIQYF. The CDR3 bases are TGTGCCAGCTCACCACCGTCAGAAAACATTCAGTACTTC.

V is TRBV28 and J is TRBJ2-7; TRBD1 might be the D (6 bases). Looked up from germline, CDR1 is MDHEN and CDR2 is SYDVKM. The CDR3 has 13 amino acids. Between the trimmed V and J ends, which lost 6 bases and 2 bases, there was a span of 11 bases. The CDR3 sequence is CASRSGQPYEQYF. The CDR3 DNA reads TGTGCCAGCAGGTCAGGACAGCCCTACGAGCAGTACTTC.

Here the CDR3 reads CASSRWGREGYGYTF. CDR3 DNA: TGTGCCAGTTCTCGCTGGGGCAGGGAGGGTTATGGCTACACCTTC. V and J are TRBV28 and TRBJ1-2; D may be TRBD1 (5 bases). CDR1 is MDHEN, CDR2 SYDVKM, per germline. V was trimmed by 9 bases and J by 5 bases, leaving 22 bases between them. The CDR3 runs 15 residues.

The chain has TRBV6-6 and TRBJ2-7; D remains ambiguous. The CDR3 runs to 13 residues. Germline CDR1 is MNHNY and CDR2 is SVGAGI (reference sequence). V was pared by 2 bases and J by 6 bases, with 11 bases between. The CDR3 DNA follows: TGTGCCAGCAGTTACAAACCCCACGGCGAGCAGTACTTC. It specifies CASSYKPHGEQYF.

The chain carries TRBV6-5 and TRBJ2-7; tentatively, D is TRBD1 or TRBD2 (7 bases each). CDR1 MNHEY and CDR2 SVGAGI come from the germline V gene. The CDR3 runs to 15 residues. Trimming pared 2 bases from V and 0 bases from J, leaving 11 bases between. The CDR3 DNA is TGTGCCAGCAGTTACGGGGGGGACAGCTCCTACGAGCAGTACTTC. Amino acids: CASSYGGDSSYEQYF.

This chain connects TRBV5-6 to TRBJ1-5, with 8 bases identical to TRBD1. CDR3 length equals 13 residues. From germline, CDR1 is SGHDT and CDR2 YYEEEE. Trimming at V came to 3 bases and at J to 4 bases, leaving 0 bases not matched to a gene. Written as DNA, the CDR3 is TGTGCCAGCAGCTACAGGGGGAATCAGCCCCAGCATTTT. Its translation is CASSYRGNQPQHF.

The chain carries TRBV7-6 and TRBJ1-1; maybe TRBD1 (5 bases). The germline V and J ends were trimmed by 0 bases and 1 base, with 6 bases remaining between them. The CDR3 is 14 amino acids. Germline V gene lookup returns CDR1 SGHVS and CDR2 FNYEAQ. CDR3 protein: CASSLATGNTEAFF. CDR3 in DNA: TGTGCCAGCAGCTTAGCAACAGGGAACACTGAAGCTTTCTTT.

Concerning this clone: The junction and the germline gene differ at one end; a read error may be behind it. The V gene is TRBV27, the J gene TRBJ2-3; TRBD2 matches at 10 bases. The CDR3 spans 12 residues. Germline V gives CDR1 MNHEY, CDR2 SMNVEV (reference sequence). The CDR3 here is CASSIASGSFHF. CDR3 sequence (DNA): TGTGCCAGCAGTATAGCTAGCGGGAGCTTTCATTTT.

The rearrangement links TRBV5-5 to TRBJ2-1, with TRBD1 matching 11 bases. From germline, CDR1 is SGHKS and CDR2 YYEKEE (reference sequence). This CDR3 is 15 amino acids long. J lost 7 bases, V lost 6 bases, and 9 bases had no gene match. The CDR3 is CASTQDRGQYNEQFF. The CDR3, as DNA: TGTGCCAGCACGCAGGACAGGGGGCAATATAATGAGCAGTTCTTC.

The rearrangement links TRBV30 to TRBJ2-2; no reliable D call. This CDR3 is 13 amino acids long. CDR1 is GTSNPN and CDR2 is SVGIG in the germline V gene (reference sequence). V shed 3 bases and J shed 5 bases, with 10 bases lying between them. The CDR3 sequence: CAWSPVWTGELFF. CDR3 coding DNA: TGTGCCTGGAGCCCGGTTTGGACCGGGGAGCTGTTTTTT.

Regarding this clone: In the same sample, other DNA sequences code for this CDR3. This chain links TRBV7-8 with TRBJ1-4, with D possibly being TRBD1 (6 bases). CDR3 length equals 14 residues. Germline V gene data show CDR1 as SGHVS and CDR2 as FQNEAQ. Trimming left V 1 base short and J 6 bases short, with 9 bases between. As DNA, the CDR3 is TGTGCCAGCAGCTTAGGGAGGGGGGATGAAAAACTGTTTTTT. Its translation is CASSLGRGDEKLFF.

The chain recombines TRBV2 with TRBJ1-1; D ambiguous. The germline V and J ends were trimmed by 11 bases and 1 base, with 8 bases remaining between them. Germline V lookup: CDR1 SNHLY, CDR2 FYNNEI. This CDR3 has 11 residues. CDR3 nucleotides: TGTGCCCGGAGGCGGAACACTGAAGCTTTCTTT. Amino acid sequence: CARRRNTEAFF.

This clone appeared a single time. The chain combines TRBV7-8 with TRBJ2-3; TRBD1 matches at 7 bases. The trim removed 6 bases at V and 7 bases at J, leaving 13 bases unmatched. This CDR3 contains 15 residues. The germline gives CDR1 SGHVS, CDR2 FQNEAQ. The CDR3 region has the DNA TGTGCCAGCAGTTTGCCAGGACAGGCCCCGAATACGCAGTATTTT. It encodes CASSLPGQAPNTQYF.

This chain uses TRBV6-5 with TRBJ1-2, with no clear D. This CDR3 spans 13 amino acids. CDR1 MNHEY and CDR2 SVGAGI come from the germline V gene. V was pared by 5 bases and J by 5 bases, with 12 bases between. The CDR3 region has the DNA TGTGCCAGCAGTACGTCCGGGCTATATGGCTACACCTTC. Its protein is CASSTSGLYGYTF.

The genes are TRBV7-2 and TRBJ1-2; no firm D call. This CDR3 has 13 amino acids. Trimming removed 7 bases at V and 8 bases at J, with 17 bases between. Germline CDR1 reads SGHTA; CDR2 reads FQGNSA. CDR3 in amino acids: CASNLLRLKGYTF. In DNA form, the CDR3 reads TGTGCCAGCAACCTTCTAAGGCTAAAGGGCTACACCTTC.

This rearrangement joins TRBV5-6 to TRBJ1-1; 9 bases align to TRBD1. V was pared by 0 bases and J by 1 base, with 4 bases of the junction left unmatched. Per germline, CDR1 SGHDT and CDR2 YYEEEE. CDR3 length: 16 amino acids. Written as DNA, the CDR3 is TGTGCCAGCAGCTTGGTTGTGGGACAGGGGAACACTGAAGCTTTCTTT. Translation gives CASSLVVGQGNTEAFF.

Comment on this clone: This specimen includes other DNA sequences encoding the same CDR3. The V call is TRBV9, the J call TRBJ2-2, with D unresolved. The CDR3 totals 13 residues. Trimming shortened V by 0 bases and J by 8 bases, and 8 bases separated the two germline ends. CDR1 and CDR2 from the germline V gene are SGDLS and YYNGEE. Here the CDR3 DNA reads TGTGCCAGCAGCGTAGGGAGCTCGGGGGAGCTGTTTTTT. Protein sequence: CASSVGSSGELFF.

V gene TRBV28 combines with J gene TRBJ2-7; the D is unclear. CDR1 and CDR2 from the germline V gene are MDHEN and SYDVKM. Trimming stripped 7 bases from V and 0 bases from J, with 7 bases between. The CDR3 spans 12 residues. The CDR3 region has the DNA TGTGCCAGCACCACCCCCTCCTACGAGCAGTACTTC. Translation: CASTTPSYEQYF.

The chain links TRBV4-2 to TRBJ2-1; TRBD2 matches at 10 bases. Per germline, CDR1 LGHNA and CDR2 YNFKEQ. The CDR3 runs 15 residues. The V and J ends lost 4 bases and 4 bases, in that order; junction bases with no gene match: 4. CDR3 coding DNA: TGTGCCAGCAGCCGAGGGACTAGCGAGTACAATGAGCAGTTCTTC. Its translation: CASSRGTSEYNEQFF.

CDR3 in DNA: TGTGCCAGCAGTGAATCGAGATACGAGCAGTACTTC. Its protein is CASSESRYEQYF. V usage is TRBV28 and J usage is TRBJ2-7; no clear D. This CDR3 region has 12 residues. V was cut by 5 bases and J by 4 bases, with 9 bases left in between. Germline V gene data show CDR1 as MDHEN and CDR2 as SYDVKM.

V gene TRBV5-1 combines with J gene TRBJ2-2, with 9 positions matching TRBD2. The V segment lost 1 base and the J segment 6 bases; nucleotides outside the gene matches: 10. The germline V gene encodes CDR1 SGHRS and CDR2 YFSETQ. The CDR3 is 17 residues long. CDR3 nucleotide sequence: TGCGCCAGCAGCTTGACGGCTAGCGGGATCAGGGCCGGGGAGCTGTTTTTT. Translating gives CASSLTASGIRAGELFF.

The V call is TRBV11-2, the J call TRBJ2-7; D unclear. CDR1 and CDR2 (germline): SGHAT, FQNNGV. The CDR3 is 16 residues long. Trimming removed 1 base from V and 9 bases from J, with 22 bases in between. CDR3 sequence: CASSLAQAALWSGQYF. The CDR3 nucleotides read TGTGCCAGCAGCTTAGCTCAGGCGGCCCTGTGGTCGGGGCAGTACTTC.

The chain combines TRBV9 with TRBJ2-5; the D gene could be TRBD1 or TRBD2 (5 bases each). From germline, CDR1 is SGDLS and CDR2 YYNGEE. V was clipped by 0 bases and J by 5 bases, with 14 bases between them. This CDR3 has 15 amino acids. Here the CDR3 reads CASSVAARGSETQYF. The CDR3 region has the DNA TGTGCCAGCAGCGTAGCGGCCCGGGGCTCGGAGACCCAGTACTTC.